This T cell receptor (beta chain) emerged from a study of T cells after yellow fever vaccination. At the level of the study: SMART-Seq v4 Ultra Low Input prepared the low-cell-number fractions.

The germline V gene has CDR1 DFQATT and CDR2 SNEGSKA (reference sequence). The CDR3 length is 14 residues. V lost 6 bases and J lost 0, with 14 bases in between. This clonotype was detected ten times or more. Its antigen is not known. Points from the study as a whole: The bulk population could contribute abundant contaminating clonotypes to FACS-sorted repertoires.

In TCRdb, the 5' RACE reads were re-called with MiXCR into one record per CDR3 protein. The sample comprises 150,000 to 200,000 distinct CDR3 sequences, 6.5% to 8.5% of which are singletons, and more than 2% rests with the top ten. The V call is TRBV20-1, the J call TRBJ1-1, with D possibly TRBD1 on 5 matching bases. The clonotype comes from a man younger than 35 who received the YFV17D yellow fever vaccine. The material was CD4+ T cells sorted from PBMCs, obtained less than 6 days after the first yellow fever vaccination. CDR3 bases: TGCAGTGCCGGAACAGGTTTTATGAACACTGAAGCTTTCTTT. It is translated as CSAGTGFMNTEAFF.